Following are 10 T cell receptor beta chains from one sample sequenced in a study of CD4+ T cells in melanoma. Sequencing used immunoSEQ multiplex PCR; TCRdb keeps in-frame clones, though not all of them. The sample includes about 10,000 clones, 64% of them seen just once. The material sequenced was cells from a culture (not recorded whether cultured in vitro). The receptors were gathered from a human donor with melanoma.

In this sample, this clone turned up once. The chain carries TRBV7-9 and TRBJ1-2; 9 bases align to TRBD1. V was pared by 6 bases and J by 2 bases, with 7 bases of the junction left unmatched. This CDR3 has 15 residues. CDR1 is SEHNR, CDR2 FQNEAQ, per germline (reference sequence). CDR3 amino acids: CASRSDRGRNYGYTF. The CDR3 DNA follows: TGTGCCAGCAGGTCGGACAGGGGAAGAAACTATGGCTACACCTTC.

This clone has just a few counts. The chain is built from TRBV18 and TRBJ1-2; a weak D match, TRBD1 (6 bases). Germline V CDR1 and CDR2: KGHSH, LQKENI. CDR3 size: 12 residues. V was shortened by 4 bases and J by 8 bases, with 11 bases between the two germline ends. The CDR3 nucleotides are TGTGCCAGCTCACGGACAGAGGGAGGCTACACCTTC. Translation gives CASSRTEGGYTF.

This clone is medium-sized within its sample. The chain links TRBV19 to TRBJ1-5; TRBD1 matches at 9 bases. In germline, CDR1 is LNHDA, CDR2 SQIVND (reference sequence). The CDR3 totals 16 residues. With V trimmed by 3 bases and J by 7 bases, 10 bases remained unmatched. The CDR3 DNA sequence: TGTGCCAGTAGTATCTACGGGACAGGGCGACTCCAGCCCCAGCATTTT. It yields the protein CASSIYGTGRLQPQHF.

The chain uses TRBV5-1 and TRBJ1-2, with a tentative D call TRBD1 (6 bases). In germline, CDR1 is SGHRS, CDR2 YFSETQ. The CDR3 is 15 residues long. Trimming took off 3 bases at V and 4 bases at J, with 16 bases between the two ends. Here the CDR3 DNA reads TGCGCCAGCAGCTGGGGGGGCGGAGGCCCCTATGGCTACACCTTC. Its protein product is CASSWGGGGPYGYTF.

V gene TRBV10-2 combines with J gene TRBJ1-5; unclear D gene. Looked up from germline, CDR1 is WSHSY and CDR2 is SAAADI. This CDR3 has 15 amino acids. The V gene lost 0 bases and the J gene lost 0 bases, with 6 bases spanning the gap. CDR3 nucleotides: TGCGCCAGCAGTGAGTCGGACCCTAGCAATCAGCCCCAGCATTTT. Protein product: CASSESDPSNQPQHF.

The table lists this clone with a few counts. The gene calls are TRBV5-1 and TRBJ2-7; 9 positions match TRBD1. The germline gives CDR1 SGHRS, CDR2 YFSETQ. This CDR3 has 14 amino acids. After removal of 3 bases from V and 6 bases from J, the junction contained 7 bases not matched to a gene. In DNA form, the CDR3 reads TGCGCCAGCAGCTATTCGGGACAGGGTTCCGAGCAGTACTTC. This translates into CASSYSGQGSEQYF.

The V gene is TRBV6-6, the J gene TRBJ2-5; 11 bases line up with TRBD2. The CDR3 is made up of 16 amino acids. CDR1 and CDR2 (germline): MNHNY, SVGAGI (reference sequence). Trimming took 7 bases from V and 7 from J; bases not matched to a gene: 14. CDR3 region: CASNLLGTSGSGTQYF. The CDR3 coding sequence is TGTGCCAGCAACCTGCTCGGGACTAGCGGTTCAGGGACCCAGTACTTC.

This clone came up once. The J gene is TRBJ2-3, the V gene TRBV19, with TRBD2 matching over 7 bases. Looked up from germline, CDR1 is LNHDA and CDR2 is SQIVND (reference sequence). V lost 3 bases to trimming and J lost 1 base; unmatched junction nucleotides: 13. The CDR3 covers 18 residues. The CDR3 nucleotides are TGTGCCAGTAGTATCGGGAGGACCAGCGGCCGAGGCACAGATACGCAGTATTTT. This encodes CASSIGRTSGRGTDTQYF.

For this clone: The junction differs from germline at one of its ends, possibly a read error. The CDR3 nucleotides are TGTGCCAGCAGCTCCATGGCGGTGATACACGGTTATACGCAGTACTTT. Amino acids: CASSSMAVIHGYTQYF. The chain has TRBV5-8 and TRBJ2-3; D remains unclear. The V gene's germline CDR1 is SGHTS and CDR2 YDEGEE. The CDR3 is made up of 16 amino acids.

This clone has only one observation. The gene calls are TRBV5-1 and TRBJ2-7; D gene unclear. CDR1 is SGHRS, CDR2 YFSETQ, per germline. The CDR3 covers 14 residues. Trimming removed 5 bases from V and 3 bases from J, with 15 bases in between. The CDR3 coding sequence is TGCGCCAGCAGACTCGGAGACGGATTCTACGAGCAGTACTTC. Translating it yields CASRLGDGFYEQYF.